The T cell receptor (beta chain) under discussion was sequenced for a study of blood T cell repertoires in COVID-19. Whole-study context: The cDNA or gDNA used as material had been derived from T cells, B-cell-depleted T cells, or PBMCs.

Study processing details: Cell counts per sample came from amplifying reference gene primers. Sequencing was performed with immunoSEQ multiplex PCR; in TCRdb, only in-frame clones are kept and a portion is missing. D and trimming come from the DNA, and the V and J calls and clone size come from that table. The data show under 200,000 clones, with approximately 79% seen just once and about 3% held by the top ten. Trimming took 5 bases from V and 2 from J, leaving 11 bases between them. The CDR3 runs to 14 residues. CDR1 SNHLY and CDR2 FYNNEI come from the germline V gene. The V gene is TRBV2, the J gene TRBJ2-3, with D possibly TRBD1 on 5 matching bases. This TCR was recovered from a woman older than 75 with acute or convalescent COVID-19. Sequencing was done on a sample of peripheral blood. The CDR3 sequence: CASSNRRATDTQYF. The CDR3 DNA reads TGTGCCAGCAGTAACCGCAGGGCCACAGATACGCAGTATTTT.